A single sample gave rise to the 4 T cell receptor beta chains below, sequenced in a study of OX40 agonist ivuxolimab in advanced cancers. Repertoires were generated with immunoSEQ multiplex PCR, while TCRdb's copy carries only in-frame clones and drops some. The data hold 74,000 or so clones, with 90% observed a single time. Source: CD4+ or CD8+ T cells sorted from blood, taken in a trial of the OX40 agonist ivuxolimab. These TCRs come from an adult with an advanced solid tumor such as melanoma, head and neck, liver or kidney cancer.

In DNA, the CDR3 is TGTGCCACCAGCAGAGACCCCGTCGGCCCCACAGGGGGCTACACCTTC. Translating gives CATSRDPVGPTGGYTF. The chain recombines TRBV15 with TRBJ1-2, with D maybe TRBD1 (6 bases). V was cut by 0 bases and J by 8 bases, with 19 bases left in between. Looked up from germline, CDR1 is LNHNV and CDR2 is YYDKDF (reference sequence). This CDR3 is 16 amino acids long.

This CDR3 reads CASSQLAGQWEQYF. Written as DNA, the CDR3 is TGTGCCAGCAGCCAACTAGCGGGCCAATGGGAGCAGTACTTC. The chain joins TRBV11-2 to TRBJ2-7; 9 bases are shared with TRBD2. Germline values: CDR1 SGHAT, CDR2 FQNNGV. The ends lost 5 bases at V and 7 bases at J; junction bases unmatched: 9. The CDR3 length is 14 residues.

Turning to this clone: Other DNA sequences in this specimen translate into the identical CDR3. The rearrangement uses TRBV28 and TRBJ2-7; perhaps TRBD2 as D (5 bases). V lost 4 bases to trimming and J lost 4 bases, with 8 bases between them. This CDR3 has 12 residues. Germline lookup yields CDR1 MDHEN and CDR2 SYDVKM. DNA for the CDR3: TGTGCCAGCAGTTCCCCGGGGTACGAGCAGTACTTC. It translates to CASSSPGYEQYF. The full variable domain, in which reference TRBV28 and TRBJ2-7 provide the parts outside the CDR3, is DVKVTQSSRYLVKRTGEKVFLECVQDMDHENMFWYRQDPGLGLRLIYFSYDVKMKEKGDIPEGYSVSREKKERFSLILESASTNQTSMYLCASSSPGYEQYFGPGTRLTVT.

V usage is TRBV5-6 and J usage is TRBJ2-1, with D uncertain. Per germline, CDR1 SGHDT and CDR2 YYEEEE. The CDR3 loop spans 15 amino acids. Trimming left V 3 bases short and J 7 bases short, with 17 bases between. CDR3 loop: CASSSPGRGRNEQFF. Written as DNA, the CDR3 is TGTGCCAGCAGCTCGCCGGGCCGAGGTAGAAATGAGCAGTTCTTC.